The sequence of this TCR beta chain was determined in a study of CD8+ T cells in alopecia areata. The CDR3 contains 16 residues. The germline V gene has CDR1 LNHNV and CDR2 YYDKDF (reference sequence). Unmatched junction bases numbered 7, after V lost 3 bases and J lost 2 bases. In each case, RNA was isolated and then reverse transcribed into cDNA as the sequencing template. Clones were read by immunoSEQ multiplex PCR, and TCRdb kept only the in-frame ones, dropping some. The sample includes hundreds of thousands of clones, around 67% of them seen just once. Sequences were derived from CD4+ T cells sorted from blood, sampled at week 0. The TCR comes from a human donor with alopecia areata. The J gene is TRBJ2-5, the V gene TRBV15; 9 bases line up with TRBD1. CDR3 sequence: CATSRGTGSDQETQYF. The CDR3 nucleotides are TGTGCCACCAGCAGGGGGACAGGGAGTGATCAAGAGACCCAGTACTTC.